This note documents a single T cell receptor beta chain sequence. The antigen is unknown. This sample was included in a study of blood T cell dynamics during melanoma immunotherapy. Study conclusions and caveats: Clones driving repertoire changes may be melanoma-specific or general immune activation.

The time point is: week 3, after first cycle of checkpoint inhibitor. At 12 weeks after first infusion, RECIST 1.1 defined response for most patients. Patients had no prior systemic cancer treatment, immunosuppressants or other active cancers. Clones were read by immunoSEQ multiplex PCR, and TCRdb kept only the in-frame ones, dropping some. The sample lists 25,000 to 30,000 clones, over 70% occurring once. The input for sequencing was blood, taken from a patient treated with checkpoint blockade. This clonotype originated in a human donor with melanoma.

In nucleotides, the CDR3 is TGTGCCAGCAGCTTAGGTCTCGGCTACGAGCAGTACTTC. Translating gives CASSLGLGYEQYF. This sequence joins TRBV7-8 and TRBJ2-7, with D hard to call. The V end was cut by 1 base, the J end by 3 bases, with 7 bases between. The CDR3 runs 13 residues. CDR1 is SGHVS, CDR2 FQNEAQ, per germline.